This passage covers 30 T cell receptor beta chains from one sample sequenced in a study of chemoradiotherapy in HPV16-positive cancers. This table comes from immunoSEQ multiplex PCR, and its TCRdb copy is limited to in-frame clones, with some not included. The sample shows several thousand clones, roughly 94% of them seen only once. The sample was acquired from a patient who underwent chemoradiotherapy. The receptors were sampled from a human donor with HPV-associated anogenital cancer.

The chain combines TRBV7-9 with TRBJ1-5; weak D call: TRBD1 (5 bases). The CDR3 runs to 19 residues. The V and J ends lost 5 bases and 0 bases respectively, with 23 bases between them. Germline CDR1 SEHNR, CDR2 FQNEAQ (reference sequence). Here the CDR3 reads CASSPGGGVGGNSNQPQHF. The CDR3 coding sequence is TGTGCCAGCAGCCCCGGCGGTGGGGTCGGGGGGAATAGCAATCAGCCCCAGCATTTT.

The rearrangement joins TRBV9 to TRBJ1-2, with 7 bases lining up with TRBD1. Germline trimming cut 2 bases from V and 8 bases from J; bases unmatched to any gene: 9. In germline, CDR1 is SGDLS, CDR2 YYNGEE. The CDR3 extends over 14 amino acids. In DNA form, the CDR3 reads TGTGCCAGCAGCGTGCAGACAGGGCCGCGAGGCTACACCTTC. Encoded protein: CASSVQTGPRGYTF.

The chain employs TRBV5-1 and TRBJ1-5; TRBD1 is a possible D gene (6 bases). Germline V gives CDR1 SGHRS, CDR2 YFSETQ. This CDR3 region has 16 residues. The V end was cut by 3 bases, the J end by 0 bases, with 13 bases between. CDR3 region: CASSSGHGDSNQPQHF. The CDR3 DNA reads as TGCGCCAGCAGCTCGGGACACGGAGATAGCAATCAGCCCCAGCATTTT.

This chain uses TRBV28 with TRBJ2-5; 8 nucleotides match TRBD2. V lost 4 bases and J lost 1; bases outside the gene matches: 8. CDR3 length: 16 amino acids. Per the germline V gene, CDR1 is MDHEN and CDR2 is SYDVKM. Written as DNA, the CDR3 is TGTGCCAGCAGTTCTCTAGCGGGCCAATCCCAAGAGACCCAGTACTTC. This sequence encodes CASSSLAGQSQETQYF.

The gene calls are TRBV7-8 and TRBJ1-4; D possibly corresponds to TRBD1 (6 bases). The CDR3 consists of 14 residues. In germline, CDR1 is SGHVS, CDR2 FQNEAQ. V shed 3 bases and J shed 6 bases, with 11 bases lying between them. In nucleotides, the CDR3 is TGTGCCAGCAGCTTCGACAGGCTTTATGAAAAACTGTTTTTT. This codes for CASSFDRLYEKLFF.

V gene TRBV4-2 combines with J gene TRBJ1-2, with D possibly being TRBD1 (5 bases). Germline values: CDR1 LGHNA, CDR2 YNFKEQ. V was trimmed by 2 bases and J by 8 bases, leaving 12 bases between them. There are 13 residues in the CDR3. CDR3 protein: CASSQRETVGYTF. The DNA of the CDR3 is TGTGCCAGCAGCCAACGCGAGACAGTAGGCTACACCTTC.

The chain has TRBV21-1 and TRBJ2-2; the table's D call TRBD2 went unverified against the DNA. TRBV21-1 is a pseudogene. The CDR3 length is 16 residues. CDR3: CASSKDASGLTGELFF. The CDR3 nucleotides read TGTGCCAGCAGCAAAGATGCTAGCGGGCTCACCGGGGAGCTGTTTTTT.

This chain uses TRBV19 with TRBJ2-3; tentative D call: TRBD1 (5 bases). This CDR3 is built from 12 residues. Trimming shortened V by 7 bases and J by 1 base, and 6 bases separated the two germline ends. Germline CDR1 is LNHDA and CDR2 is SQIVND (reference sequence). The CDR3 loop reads CASKGGTDTQYF. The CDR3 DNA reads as TGTGCCAGTAAAGGGGGCACAGATACGCAGTATTTT.

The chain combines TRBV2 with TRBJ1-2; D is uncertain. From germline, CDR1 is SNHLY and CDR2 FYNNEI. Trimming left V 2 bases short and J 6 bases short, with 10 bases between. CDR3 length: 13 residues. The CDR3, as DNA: TGTGCCAGCAGTGAAAGAGTGGACCATGGCTACACCTTC. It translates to CASSERVDHGYTF.

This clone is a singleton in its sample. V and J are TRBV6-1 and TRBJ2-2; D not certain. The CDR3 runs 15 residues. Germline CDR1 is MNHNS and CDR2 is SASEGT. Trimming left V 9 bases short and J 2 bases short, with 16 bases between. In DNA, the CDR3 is TGTGCCAGTTCACGAATCGGGTCCAACACCGGGGAGCTGTTTTTT. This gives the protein CASSRIGSNTGELFF.

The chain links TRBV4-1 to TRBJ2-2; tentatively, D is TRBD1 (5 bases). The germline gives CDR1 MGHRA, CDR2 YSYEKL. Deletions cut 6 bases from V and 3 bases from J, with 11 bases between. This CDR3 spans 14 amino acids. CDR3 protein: CASRPSRDTGELFF. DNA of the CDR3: TGCGCCAGCAGGCCCTCCAGGGACACCGGGGAGCTGTTTTTT.

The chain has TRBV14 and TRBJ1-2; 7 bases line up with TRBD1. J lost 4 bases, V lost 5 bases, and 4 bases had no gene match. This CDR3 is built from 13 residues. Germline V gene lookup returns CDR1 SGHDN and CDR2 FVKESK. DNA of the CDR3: TGTGCCAGCAGCTTACAGGGGCTCTATGGCTACACCTTC. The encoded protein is CASSLQGLYGYTF.

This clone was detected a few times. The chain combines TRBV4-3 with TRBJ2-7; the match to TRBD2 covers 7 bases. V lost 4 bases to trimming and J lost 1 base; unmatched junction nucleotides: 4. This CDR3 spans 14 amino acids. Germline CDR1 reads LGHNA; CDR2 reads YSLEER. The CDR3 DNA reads TGCGCCAGCAGCCCCGGGGGGTCATCCTACGAGCAGTACTTC. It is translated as CASSPGGSSYEQYF.

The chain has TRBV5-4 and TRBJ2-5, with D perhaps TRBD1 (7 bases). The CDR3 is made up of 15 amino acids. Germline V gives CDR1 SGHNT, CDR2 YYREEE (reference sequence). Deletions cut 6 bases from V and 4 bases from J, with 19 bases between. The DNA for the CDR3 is TGTGCCAGCACTGCAGGGGGGTTCGGGGGAGAGACCCAGTACTTC. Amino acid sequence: CASTAGGFGGETQYF. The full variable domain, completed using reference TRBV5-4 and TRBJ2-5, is ETGVTQSPTHLIKTRGQQVTLRCSSQSGHNTVSWYQQALGQGPQFIFQYYREEENGRGNFPPRFSGLQFPNYSSELNVNALELDDSALYLCASTAGGFGGETQYFGPGTRLLVL.

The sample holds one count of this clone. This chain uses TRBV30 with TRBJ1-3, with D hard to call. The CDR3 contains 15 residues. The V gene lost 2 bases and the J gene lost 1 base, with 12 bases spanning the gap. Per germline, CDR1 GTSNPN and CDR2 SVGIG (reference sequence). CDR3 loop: CAWSSSTFSGNTIYF. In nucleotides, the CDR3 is TGTGCCTGGAGTTCTTCTACCTTTTCTGGAAACACCATATATTTT.

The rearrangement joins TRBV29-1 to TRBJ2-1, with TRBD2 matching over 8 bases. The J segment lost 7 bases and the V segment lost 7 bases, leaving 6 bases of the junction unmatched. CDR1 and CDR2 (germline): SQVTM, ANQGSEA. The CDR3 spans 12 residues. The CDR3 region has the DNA TGCAGCGCTTCCGGGACTAGTAATGAGCAGTTCTTC. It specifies CSASGTSNEQFF.

CDR3 DNA: TGTGCCATCAGTGACGAGCGCACAGATACGCAGTATTTT. Protein: CAISDERTDTQYF. This chain links TRBV10-3 with TRBJ2-3; D is undetermined. CDR3 length: 13 amino acids. Germline assignment: CDR1 ENHRY and CDR2 SYGVKD. Trimming stripped 3 bases from V and 1 base from J, with 5 bases between.

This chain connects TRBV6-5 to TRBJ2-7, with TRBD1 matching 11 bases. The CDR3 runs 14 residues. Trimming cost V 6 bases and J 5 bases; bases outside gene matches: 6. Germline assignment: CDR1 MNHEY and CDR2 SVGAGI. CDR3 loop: CASRYRDRGNEQYF. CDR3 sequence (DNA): TGTGCCAGCAGATACCGGGACAGGGGGAACGAGCAGTACTTC.

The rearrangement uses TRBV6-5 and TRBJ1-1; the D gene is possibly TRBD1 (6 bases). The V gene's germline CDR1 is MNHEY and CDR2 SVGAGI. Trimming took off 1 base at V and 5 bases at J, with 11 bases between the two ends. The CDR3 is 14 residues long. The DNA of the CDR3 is TGTGCCAGCAGTTACTTCGGGGGCAGGACTGAAGCTTTCTTT. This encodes CASSYFGGRTEAFF.

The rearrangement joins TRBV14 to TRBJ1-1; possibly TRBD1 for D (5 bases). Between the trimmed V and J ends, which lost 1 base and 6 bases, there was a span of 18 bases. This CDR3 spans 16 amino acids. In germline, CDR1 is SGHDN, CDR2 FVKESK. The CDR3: CASSQGPTGVGAEAFF. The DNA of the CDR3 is TGTGCCAGCAGCCAAGGCCCGACGGGGGTTGGGGCTGAAGCTTTCTTT. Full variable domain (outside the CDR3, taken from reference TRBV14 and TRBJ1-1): EAGVTQFPSHSVIEKGQTVTLRCDPISGHDNLYWYRRVMGKEIKFLLHFVKESKQDESGMPNNRFLAERTGGTYSTLKVQPAELEDSGVYFCASSQGPTGVGAEAFFGQGTRLTVV.

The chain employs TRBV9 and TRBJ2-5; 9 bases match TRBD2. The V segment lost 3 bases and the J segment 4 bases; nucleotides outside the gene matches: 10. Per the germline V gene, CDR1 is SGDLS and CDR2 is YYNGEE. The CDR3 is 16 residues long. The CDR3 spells CASSAPGTSWGETQYF. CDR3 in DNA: TGTGCCAGCAGCGCCCCGGGGACTAGCTGGGGAGAGACCCAGTACTTC. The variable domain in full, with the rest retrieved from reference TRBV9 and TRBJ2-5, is DSGVTQTPKHLITATGQRVTLRCSPRSGDLSVYWYQQSLDQGLQFLIQYYNGEERAKGNILERFSAQQFPDLHSELNLSSLELGDSALYFCASSAPGTSWGETQYFGPGTRLLVL.

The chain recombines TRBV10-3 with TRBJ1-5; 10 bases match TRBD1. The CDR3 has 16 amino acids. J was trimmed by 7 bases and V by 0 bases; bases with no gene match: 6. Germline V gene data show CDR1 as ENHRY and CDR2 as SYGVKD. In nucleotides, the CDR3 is TGTGCCATCAGTGAGTCAGGGGGACAGGGGAACCAGCCCCAGCATTTT. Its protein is CAISESGGQGNQPQHF.

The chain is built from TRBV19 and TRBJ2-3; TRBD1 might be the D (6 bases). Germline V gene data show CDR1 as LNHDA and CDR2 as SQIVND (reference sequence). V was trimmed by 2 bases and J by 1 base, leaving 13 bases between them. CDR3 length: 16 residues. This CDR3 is CASSIPRTVGTDTQYF. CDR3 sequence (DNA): TGTGCCAGTAGTATACCCCGGACAGTGGGCACAGATACGCAGTATTTT.

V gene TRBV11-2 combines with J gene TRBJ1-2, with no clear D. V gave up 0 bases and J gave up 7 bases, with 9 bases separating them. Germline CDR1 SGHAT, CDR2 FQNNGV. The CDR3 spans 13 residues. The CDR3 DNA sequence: TGTGCCAGCAGCTTAGACCCAGTAGCTGGCTACACCTTC. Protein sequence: CASSLDPVAGYTF.

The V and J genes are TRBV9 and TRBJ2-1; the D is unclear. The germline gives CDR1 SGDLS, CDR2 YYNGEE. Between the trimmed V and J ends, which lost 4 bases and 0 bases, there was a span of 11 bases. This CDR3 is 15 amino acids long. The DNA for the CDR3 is TGTGCCAGCAGCCCCCAAGGAAACTCCTACAATGAGCAGTTCTTC. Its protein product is CASSPQGNSYNEQFF. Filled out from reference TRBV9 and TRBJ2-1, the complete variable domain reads DSGVTQTPKHLITATGQRVTLRCSPRSGDLSVYWYQQSLDQGLQFLIQYYNGEERAKGNILERFSAQQFPDLHSELNLSSLELGDSALYFCASSPQGNSYNEQFFGPGTRLTVL.

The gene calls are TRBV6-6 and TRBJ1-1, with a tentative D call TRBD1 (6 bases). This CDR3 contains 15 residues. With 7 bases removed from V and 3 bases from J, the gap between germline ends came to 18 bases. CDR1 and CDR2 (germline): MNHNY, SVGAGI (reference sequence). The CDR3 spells CASILSGGGYTEAFF. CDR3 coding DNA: TGTGCCAGCATTCTATCGGGGGGCGGATACACTGAAGCTTTCTTT.

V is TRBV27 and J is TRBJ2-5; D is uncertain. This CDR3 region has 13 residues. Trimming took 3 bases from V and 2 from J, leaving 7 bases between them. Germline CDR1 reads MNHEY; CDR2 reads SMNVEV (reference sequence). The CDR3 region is CASSFTMQETQYF. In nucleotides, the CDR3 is TGTGCCAGCAGTTTCACGATGCAAGAGACCCAGTACTTC.

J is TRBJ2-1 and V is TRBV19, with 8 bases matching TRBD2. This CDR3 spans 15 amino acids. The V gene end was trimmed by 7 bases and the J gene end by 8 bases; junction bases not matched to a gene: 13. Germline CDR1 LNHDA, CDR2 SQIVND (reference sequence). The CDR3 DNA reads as TGTGCCAGTATCCCCCTTGCGGGGGGAATGGATGAGCAGTTCTTC. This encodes CASIPLAGGMDEQFF.

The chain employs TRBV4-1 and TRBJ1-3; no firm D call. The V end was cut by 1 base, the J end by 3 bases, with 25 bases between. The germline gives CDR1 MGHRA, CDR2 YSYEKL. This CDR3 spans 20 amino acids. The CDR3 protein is CASSQGSTPLRVFGGNTIYF. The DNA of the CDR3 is TGCGCCAGCAGCCAAGGATCGACCCCCTTGAGGGTCTTCGGTGGAAACACCATATATTTT.

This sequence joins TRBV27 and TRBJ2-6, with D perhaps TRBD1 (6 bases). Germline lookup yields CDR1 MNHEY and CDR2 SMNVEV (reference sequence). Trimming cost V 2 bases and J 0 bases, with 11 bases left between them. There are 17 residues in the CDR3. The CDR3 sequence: CASSLQGFFSGANVLTF. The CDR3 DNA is TGTGCCAGCAGTTTACAGGGGTTCTTCTCTGGGGCCAACGTCCTGACTTTC.